Listed here are 20 T cell receptor beta chains from one sample, sequenced in a study of molecular identifiers for immune sequencing clone quantification. From the PCR reads, TCRdb called clonotypes with MiXCR, one entry per CDR3 protein. This sample has 460,000 or so distinct CDR3 sequences, with around 23% found just once. Sequenced input: naive CD8+ T cells from blood, with Jurkat cell RNA spiked in. Subset here: FACS-sorted CD8+CD4-CCR7+CD45RA+ naive T cells. The receptors come from a human donor in good health. Some libraries in this study had Jurkat cell RNA spiked in.

About this clonotype itself: One base away lies a much larger clone, so this may be a sequencing read error. The chain employs TRBV7-6 and TRBJ2-6; D is tentatively TRBD1 or TRBD2 (5 bases each). The germline gives CDR1 SGHVS, CDR2 FNYEAQ. The CDR3 sequence is 20 residues long. The CDR3: CASSRFGPEGPNSGANVLAF. CDR3 DNA: TGTGCCAGCAGCCGATTCGGCCCAGAGGGGCCAAACTCTGGGGCCAACGTCCTGGCTTTC.

The rearrangement links TRBV13 to TRBJ2-7; 9 bases fit TRBD1. The CDR3 consists of 17 residues. V shed 2 bases and J 6 bases; nucleotides not matched to a gene: 14. CDR1 is PRHDT and CDR2 is FYEKMQ in the germline V gene (reference sequence). CDR3 bases: TGTGCCAGCAGCTTAAGTGAGGGGACAGGGTGGGCGTCCGAGCAGTACTTC. Amino acids: CASSLSEGTGWASEQYF.

In this sample, this clonotype turned up a few times. V gene TRBV29-1 combines with J gene TRBJ2-7; the D is unclear. The CDR3 length is 13 residues. CDR1 and CDR2 from the germline V gene are SQVTM and ANQGSEA. Trimming left V 4 bases short and J 1 base short, with 11 bases between. CDR3 protein: CSVAALNSYEQYF. The CDR3 DNA is TGCAGCGTTGCTGCGCTGAATTCCTACGAGCAGTACTTC.

In this sample, this clonotype turned up many times. The genes are TRBV6-6 and TRBJ2-3; D is unresolved. The CDR3 is made up of 12 amino acids. V was pared by 8 bases and J by 6 bases, with 12 bases between. Germline CDR1 and CDR2: MNHNY and SVGAGI (reference sequence). The CDR3 DNA reads TGTGCCAGCGGTCTGTTTATGGATACGCAGTATTTT. Translating gives CASGLFMDTQYF.

Many counts were recorded for this clonotype. The CDR3 protein is CASSPVGPPEQYF. Written as DNA, the CDR3 is TGTGCCAGCAGTCCAGTGGGGCCCCCCGAGCAGTACTTC. The gene calls are TRBV12-3 or TRBV12-4 and TRBJ2-7, with a tentative D call TRBD1 (5 bases). The length of the CDR3 is 13 residues. V lost 5 bases to trimming and J lost 6 bases, with 14 bases between them.

Many counts were recorded for this clonotype. The germline gene is not matched at one end of the junction; a read error may be the cause. Here the CDR3 DNA reads TGCGCCAGCAGCTGGACTAGCGGGTCCTACGAGCAGTACTTC. It translates to CASSWTSGSYEQYF. This sequence joins TRBV27 and TRBJ2-7; 11 bases map to TRBD2. Germline values: CDR1 MNHEY, CDR2 SMNVEV (reference sequence). The CDR3 totals 14 residues.

This clonotype was detected ten times or more. V usage is TRBV10-2 and J usage is TRBJ2-5; 13 nucleotides agree with TRBD2. The junction had 3 bases not matched to a gene; V was cut back by 0 bases and J by 2 bases. Looked up from germline, CDR1 is WSHSY and CDR2 is SAAADI. This CDR3 has 17 amino acids. DNA for the CDR3: TGCGCCAGCAGTGAGTCGTCGGGACTAGCGGGACAAGAGACCCAGTACTTC. It is translated as CASSESSGLAGQETQYF.

About this clonotype itself: This sequence may be a read error, since a much larger clone differs from it by one base. V usage is TRBV5-1 and J usage is TRBJ2-6; D gene ambiguous. Germline-derived CDR1 and CDR2 are SGHRS and YFSETQ. The CDR3 consists of 16 residues. V lost 1 base and J lost 3, with 11 bases in between. CDR3 protein: CASSLSSCYGANVLTF. The CDR3 DNA is TGCGCCAGCAGCTTGAGTTCGTGCTATGGGGCCAACGTCCTGACTTTC.

This clonotype was seen repeatedly, ten times or more. The genes are TRBV4-1 and TRBJ2-5; tentative D call: TRBD1 (5 bases). CDR3 length equals 15 residues. CDR1 MGHRA and CDR2 YSYEKL come from the germline V gene. Trimming stripped 1 base from V and 0 bases from J, with 9 bases between. Written as DNA, the CDR3 is TGCGCCAGCAGCCAAGGGGGCGATAACCAAGAGACCCAGTACTTC. This gives the protein CASSQGGDNQETQYF.

This clonotype was observed a handful of times. The J gene is TRBJ2-2, the V gene TRBV27; 8 nucleotides line up with TRBD1. Germline assignment: CDR1 MNHEY and CDR2 SMNVEV (reference sequence). V lost 6 bases, J lost 5 bases, and 14 bases stayed unmatched. The CDR3 sequence is 17 residues long. The CDR3 coding sequence is TGTGCCAGCAGCCTTAGCAGCGTGCAGGGGGCTACCGGGGAGCTGTTTTTT. This codes for CASSLSSVQGATGELFF.

V usage is TRBV28 and J usage is TRBJ2-2; D might be TRBD2 (5 bases). The CDR3 runs 14 residues. Between the trimmed V and J ends, which lost 5 bases and 1 base, there was a span of 8 bases. CDR1 and CDR2 from the germline V gene are MDHEN and SYDVKM. CDR3 DNA: TGTGCCAGCAGTACTGCGGGGAACACCGGGGAGCTGTTTTTT. This sequence encodes CASSTAGNTGELFF.

V usage is TRBV2 and J usage is TRBJ1-4, with TRBD1 as a possible D gene (5 bases). Trimming cost V 5 bases and J 10 bases, with 17 bases left between them. The CDR3 extends over 14 amino acids. The germline V gene encodes CDR1 SNHLY and CDR2 FYNNEI. The CDR3 reads CASSPGRGYGKLFF. The DNA for the CDR3 is TGTGCCAGCAGTCCGGGACGGGGCTACGGAAAACTGTTTTTT.

This clonotype was detected a few times. This chain connects TRBV23-1 to TRBJ2-7; 7 positions match TRBD2. TRBV23-1 qualifies as an ORF whose function is uncertain. This CDR3 comprises 20 residues. V lost 2 bases to trimming and J lost 0 bases; unmatched junction nucleotides: 19. Here the CDR3 reads CASSQNPVLWGGPVSYEQYF. CDR3 nucleotides: TGCGCCAGCAGTCAAAATCCTGTTCTGTGGGGGGGACCTGTCTCCTACGAGCAGTACTTC.

This clonotype was seen ten or more times. This chain links TRBV28 with TRBJ1-1; TRBD1 aligns across 8 bases. Germline V gene sequence: CDR1 MDHEN, CDR2 SYDVKM. The CDR3 spans 17 residues. The ends lost 5 bases at V and 3 bases at J; junction bases unmatched: 14. The CDR3 bases are TGTGCCAGCAGTCCGAGGCTCCGACAGGGGCCGGACACTGAAGCTTTCTTT. It yields the protein CASSPRLRQGPDTEAFF.

The sample holds a few counts of this clonotype. The chain is built from TRBV12-3 or TRBV12-4 and TRBJ2-3, with TRBD2 as a possible D gene (6 bases). V dropped 9 bases and J dropped 5 bases, with 21 bases sitting between them. The CDR3 is made up of 15 amino acids. The DNA for the CDR3 is TGTGCCAGTAGCGACCCCGGGAGCGACTTAGATACGCAGTATTTT. Encoded protein: CASSDPGSDLDTQYF.

At least ten counts were recorded for this clonotype. The chain carries TRBV27 and TRBJ2-3, with 7 positions matching TRBD2. Trimming cost V 4 bases and J 6 bases; bases outside gene matches: 10. Looked up from germline, CDR1 is MNHEY and CDR2 is SMNVEV (reference sequence). The CDR3 runs 15 residues. The CDR3 sequence is CASSSSSSGRDTQYF. The DNA for the CDR3 is TGTGCCAGCAGTTCGTCATCTAGCGGCCGCGATACGCAGTATTTT.

V and J are TRBV28 and TRBJ1-1; D uncertain. Germline V gene sequence: CDR1 MDHEN, CDR2 SYDVKM. Trimming stripped 5 bases from V and 0 bases from J, with 13 bases between. CDR3 size: 15 residues. CDR3 DNA: TGTGCCAGCAGTCCTCAGTGGGCATTGAACACTGAAGCTTTCTTT. This gives the protein CASSPQWALNTEAFF.

This clonotype has just a few counts. The V call is TRBV20-1, the J call TRBJ2-3; 7 bases fit TRBD2. The V and J ends lost 6 bases and 0 bases, in that order; junction bases with no gene match: 18. The CDR3 length is 18 residues. The germline V gene encodes CDR1 DFQATT and CDR2 SNEGSKA (reference sequence). In nucleotides, the CDR3 is TGCAGTGCCTTAAGCCTAAGGGTGGCGGGAGTTAGCACAGATACGCAGTATTTT. Translation: CSALSLRVAGVSTDTQYF.

In regard to this clonotype: A much larger clonotype is one base distant, so this may be a read error. The chain carries TRBV24-1 and TRBJ2-2; D remains ambiguous. Trimming took off 1 base at V and 2 bases at J, with 1 base between the two ends. Germline V gene lookup returns CDR1 KGHDR and CDR2 SFDVKD. The CDR3 runs 13 residues. This chain's CDR3 is CATSDFNTGELFF. In nucleotides, the CDR3 is TGTGCCACCAGTGATTTCAACACCGGGGAGCTGTTTTTT.

Points on this clonotype: One end of the junction varies from germline; a read error may be responsible. V gene TRBV2 combines with J gene TRBJ1-4; a possible D gene is TRBD1 (6 bases). Germline CDR1 reads SNHLY; CDR2 reads FYNNEI. The CDR3 runs 17 residues. In DNA form, the CDR3 reads TGTGCCGGCAGGGGCGGTCAGGGGCCCGGGAGCGATGAAAAACTGTTTTTT. Residues: CAGRGGQGPGSDEKLFF.